The T cell receptor beta chain described here comes from a study of regulatory T cells in long-lasting Graves disease. Documented time point: newly diagnosed GD, antithyroid drugs for less than 3 months. RNA isolated from PBMCs was used to make the TCR library. With iRepertoire HTBI primers and Arm-PCR of CDR3 regions, TCR beta libraries were built. TCRdb ran MiXCR on the multiplex PCR reads and lists one entry per CDR3 protein. This table holds 300,000 to 450,000 distinct CDR3 sequences, about 14% found once. This clonotype was counted ten times or more. Germline CDR1 MDHEN, CDR2 SYDVKM. The germline V and J ends were trimmed by 6 bases and 5 bases, with 14 bases remaining between them. The CDR3 extends over 13 amino acids.

Here the sequenced sample was peripheral blood mononuclear cells (PBMCs), taken at new diagnosis, from a patient treated with antithyroid drugs. This receptor was obtained from a female donor with Graves disease. The genes are TRBV28 and TRBJ2-7; D remains ambiguous. The chain's CDR3 is CASRNKGPHEQYF. For the CDR3, the DNA is TGTGCCAGCAGAAACAAAGGACCTCACGAGCAGTACTTC.